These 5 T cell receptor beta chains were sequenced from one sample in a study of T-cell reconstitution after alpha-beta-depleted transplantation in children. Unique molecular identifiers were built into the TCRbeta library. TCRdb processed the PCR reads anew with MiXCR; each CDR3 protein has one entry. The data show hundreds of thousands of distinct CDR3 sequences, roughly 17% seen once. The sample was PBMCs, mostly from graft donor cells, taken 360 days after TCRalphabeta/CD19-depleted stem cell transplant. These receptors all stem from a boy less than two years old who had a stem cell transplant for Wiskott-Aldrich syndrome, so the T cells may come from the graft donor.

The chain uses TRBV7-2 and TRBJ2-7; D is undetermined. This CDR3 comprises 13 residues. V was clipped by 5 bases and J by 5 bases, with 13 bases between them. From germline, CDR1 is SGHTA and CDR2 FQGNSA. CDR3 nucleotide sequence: TGTGCCAGCAGCCGTTGGCGTGTCGACGAGCAGTACTTC. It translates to CASSRWRVDEQYF.

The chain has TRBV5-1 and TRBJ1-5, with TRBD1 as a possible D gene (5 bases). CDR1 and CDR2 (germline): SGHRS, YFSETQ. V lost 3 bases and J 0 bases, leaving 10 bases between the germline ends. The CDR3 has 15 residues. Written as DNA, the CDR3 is TGCGCCAGCAGCTGGGGACCGTATAGCAATCAGCCCCAGCATTTT. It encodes CASSWGPYSNQPQHF.

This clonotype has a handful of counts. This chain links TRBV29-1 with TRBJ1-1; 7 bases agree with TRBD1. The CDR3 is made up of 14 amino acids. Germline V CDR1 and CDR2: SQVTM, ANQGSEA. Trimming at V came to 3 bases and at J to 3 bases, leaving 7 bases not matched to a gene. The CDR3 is CSVDRGIWDTEAFF. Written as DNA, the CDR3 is TGCAGCGTTGACAGGGGGATTTGGGACACTGAAGCTTTCTTT. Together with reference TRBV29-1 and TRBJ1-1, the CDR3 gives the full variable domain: SAVISQKPSRDICQRGTSLTIQCQVDSQVTMMFWYRQQPGQSLTLIATANQGSEATYESGFVIDKFPISRPNLTFSTLTVSNMSPEDSSIYLCSVDRGIWDTEAFFGQGTRLTVV.

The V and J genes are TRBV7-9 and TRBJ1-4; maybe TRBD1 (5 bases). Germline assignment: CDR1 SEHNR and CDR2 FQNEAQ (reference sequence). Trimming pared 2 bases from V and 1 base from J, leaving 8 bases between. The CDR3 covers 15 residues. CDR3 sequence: CASSLPTVTNEKLFF. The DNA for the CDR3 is TGTGCCAGCAGCTTACCGACAGTAACTAATGAAAAACTGTTTTTT.

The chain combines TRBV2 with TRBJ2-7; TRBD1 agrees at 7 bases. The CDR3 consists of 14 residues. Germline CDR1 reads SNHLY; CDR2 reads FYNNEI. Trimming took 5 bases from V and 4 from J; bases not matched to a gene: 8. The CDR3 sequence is CASSRQGGLYEQYF. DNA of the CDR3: TGTGCCAGCAGTAGACAGGGTGGACTGTACGAGCAGTACTTC.